These T cell receptor beta chains were read from a single sample in a study of blood T cell repertoires in COVID-19. TCRdb keeps only in-frame clones here, not all; method: immunoSEQ multiplex PCR. Among about 200,000 clones, 70% to 90% were seen once, and the ten largest hold about 5%. The source material was peripheral blood. These receptors originate from an elderly woman with acute or convalescent COVID-19. CDR3s include the opening cysteine and the closing phenylalanine or tryptophan. The D gene is left open where the match is weak. The size of a clone is reported for some rows only, either as once, few or many, or as a class for expanded clones.

J,D,size,V,DNA,CDR3
TRBJ1-1,.,once,TRBV3-1/TRBV3-2,TGTGCCCGCAGCCGGGCGGGGGGGATAGGGACTGAAGCTTTCTTT,CARSRAGGIGTEAFF
TRBJ2-3,TRBD2,.,TRBV5-1,TGCGCCAGCAGCCCATCTAGCGGGTTAACAGATACGCAGTATTTT,CASSPSSGLTDTQYF
TRBJ1-1,.,.,TRBV10-3,TGTGCCATCAGGGGGGGAGGGTCCACTGAAGCTTTCTTT,CAIRGGGSTEAFF
TRBJ2-1,.,once,TRBV28,TGTGCCAGCAGTCCAGGGGGGTCCTACAATGAGCAGTTCTTC,CASSPGGSYNEQFF
TRBJ1-2,TRBD1,few,TRBV28,TGTGCCAGCAGTTCCGAGGACAGGGTGGGTGGCTACACCTTC,CASSSEDRVGGYTF
TRBJ2-1,.,.,TRBV7-2,TGTGCCAGCAGCCCAGGACTACTCAATGAGCAGTTCTTC,CASSPGLLNEQFF
TRBJ1-5,.,.,TRBV3-1/TRBV3-2,TGTGCCAGCAGCCACAGGACACAGCCCCAGCATTTT,CASSHRTQPQHF
TRBJ2-7,.,.,TRBV2,TGTGCCAGCATCCCCCGGGACTCCTACGAGCAGTACTTC,CASIPRDSYEQYF
TRBJ1-1,.,.,TRBV19,TGTGCCAGAAATGTGTGTCGGGGGAAGGACACTGAAGCTTTCTTT,CARNVCRGKDTEAFF
TRBJ1-3,.,.,TRBV10-3,TGTGCCGCAGAAGGGCCCGGAGGGGGAAACACCATATATTTT,CAAEGPGGGNTIYF
TRBJ1-1,.,.,TRBV11-2,TGTGCCAGCAGCGCTAGGGGGGGGAACACTGAAGCTTTCTTT,CASSARGGNTEAFF
TRBJ1-5,.,.,TRBV9,TGTGCCAGCAGCGCACAGCTTAGCAATCAGCCCCAGCATTTT,CASSAQLSNQPQHF
TRBJ2-3,TRBD1,.,TRBV9,TGTGCCAGCAGCGTAGAGGGACAGGTTACAGATACGCAGTATTTT,CASSVEGQVTDTQYF
TRBJ2-5,TRBD1,.,TRBV5-1,TGCGCCAGCAGCCTCCGGACAGGGACGGAGACCCAGTACTTC,CASSLRTGTETQYF
TRBJ2-1,TRBD1,.,TRBV7-3,TGTGCCAGCAGCTTAGGGACAGGGATTGCTCCTGAGCAGTTCTTC,CASSLGTGIAPEQFF
TRBJ2-2,.,.,TRBV14,TGTGCCAGCAGCCCACTAGTATACGGGGAGCTGTTTTTT,CASSPLVYGELFF
TRBJ2-7,TRBD1,.,TRBV7-2,TGTGCCAGCAGCTTAGGGACAGGGTACGAGCAGTACTTC,CASSLGTGYEQYF
TRBJ1-4,.,.,TRBV21-1,TGTGCCAGCAGCAATAGTTTGCAGGTTAATGAAAAACTGTTTTTT,CASSNSLQVNEKLFF
TRBJ1-5,TRBD1,.,TRBV18,TGTGCCAGCTCACCCGGGACAGGGGAAAATCAGCCCCAGCATTTT,CASSPGTGENQPQHF
TRBJ1-1,.,.,TRBV5-4,TGTGCCAGCATCCCATCCGGGGGAAGGATGGGCACTGAAGCTTTCTTT,CASIPSGGRMGTEAFF
TRBJ1-2,.,.,TRBV3-1/TRBV3-2,TGTGCCAGCAGCCCCTACACCGACAGCCCCGACTATGGCTACACCTTC,CASSPYTDSPDYGYTF
TRBJ2-3,TRBD1,.,TRBV4-3,TGCGCCAGCAGCCGAGACATCTCGACCGGGACAGGGGATGGGGGGCAGTATTTT,CASSRDISTGTGDGGQYF
TRBJ1-2,TRBD1,.,TRBV2,TGTGCCAGCAGGCAGGGGGCGTCCGATGGCTACACCTTC,CASRQGASDGYTF
TRBJ1-5,.,.,TRBV5-5,TGTGCCAGCAACTTGGGGGGACTGAATAGCAATCAGCCCCAGCATTTT,CASNLGGLNSNQPQHF
TRBJ2-1,TRBD2,.,TRBV9,TGTGCCAGCAGCGTTTCTCTAGCGGGACCCTACAATGAGCAGTTCTTC,CASSVSLAGPYNEQFF
TRBJ2-6,.,.,TRBV4-3,TGCGCCAGCAGCCGCTCGACCTTCGGGGATTATGGGGCCAACGTCCTGACTTTC,CASSRSTFGDYGANVLTF
TRBJ2-1,TRBD2,once,TRBV9,TGTGCCAGCAGCGTAATGGCTAGCGGGAACTACAATGAGCAGTTCTTC,CASSVMASGNYNEQFF
TRBJ2-3,TRBD1,.,TRBV7-2,TGTGCCAGCAGCTCCGTTGGGACAGGGAGAGATACGCAGTATTTT,CASSSVGTGRDTQYF
TRBJ1-4,.,.,TRBV6-6,TGTGCCAGCCTCCTTGGCGGGGGCGTCATTGAAAAACTGTTTTTT,CASLLGGGVIEKLFF